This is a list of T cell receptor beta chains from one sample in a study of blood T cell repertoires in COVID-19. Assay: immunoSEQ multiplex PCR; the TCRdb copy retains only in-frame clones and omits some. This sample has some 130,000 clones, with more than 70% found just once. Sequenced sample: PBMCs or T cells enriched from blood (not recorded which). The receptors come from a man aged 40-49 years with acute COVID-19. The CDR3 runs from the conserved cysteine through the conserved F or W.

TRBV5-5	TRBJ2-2	CASSPGAITGELFF
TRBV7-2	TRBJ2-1	CASSSRDYNEQFF
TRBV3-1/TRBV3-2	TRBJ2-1	CASSQGNRDNEQFF
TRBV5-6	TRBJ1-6	CASSFDRGYGFDPPLHF
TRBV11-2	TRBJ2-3	CASSPTSGGFRDTQYF
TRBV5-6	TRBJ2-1	CASSSDRGAASTNEQFF
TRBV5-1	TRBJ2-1	CASSVTTGQNNEQFF
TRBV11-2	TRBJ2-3	CASRLQGREIDTQYF
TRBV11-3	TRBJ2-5	CASSQRGIQETQYF
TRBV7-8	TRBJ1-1	CASSSRTGRQGGGTEAFF
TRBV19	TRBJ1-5	CASSNYRDRGNQPQHF
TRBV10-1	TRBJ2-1	CASSARPIGPAIEQFF
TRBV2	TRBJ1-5	CASTESRSNQPQHF
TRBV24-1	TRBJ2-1	CATMATSGGVGNEQFF
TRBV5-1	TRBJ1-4	CASSLDGENEKLFF
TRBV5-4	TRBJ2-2	CASRSGLAGDGGELFF
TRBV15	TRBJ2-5	CATSSPGPLGETQYF
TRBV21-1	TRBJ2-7	CASTPDSPQYF
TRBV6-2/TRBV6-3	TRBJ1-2	CASSYSKTGEYGYTF
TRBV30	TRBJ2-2	CAWSADRDTGELFF
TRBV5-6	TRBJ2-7	CASSLRDSRNEQYF
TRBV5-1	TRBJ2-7	CASSLTGLVYEQYF